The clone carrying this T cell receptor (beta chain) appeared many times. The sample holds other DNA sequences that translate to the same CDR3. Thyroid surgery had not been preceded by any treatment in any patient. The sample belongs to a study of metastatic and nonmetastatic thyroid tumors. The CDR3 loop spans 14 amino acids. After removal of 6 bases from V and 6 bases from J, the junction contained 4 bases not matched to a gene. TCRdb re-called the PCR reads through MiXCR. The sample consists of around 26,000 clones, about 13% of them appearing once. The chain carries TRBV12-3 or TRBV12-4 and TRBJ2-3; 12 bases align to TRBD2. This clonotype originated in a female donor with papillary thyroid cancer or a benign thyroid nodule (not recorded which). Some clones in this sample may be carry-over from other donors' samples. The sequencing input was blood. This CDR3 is CASRASGRADTQYF. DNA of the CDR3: TGTGCCAGCAGGGCTAGCGGGAGGGCGGATACGCAGTATTTT.